This record looks at one T cell receptor beta chain sequence and its context. Its antigen is unknown. Sequenced by immunoSEQ multiplex PCR; TCRdb stores in-frame clones only, minus some. The sample has around 2.5 million clones; 93% are singletons. Only Caucasian adults living in Nashville, Tennessee made up the donor group. It was into CD45RA+ naive and CD45RA-negative memory subsets that the CD4+ cells were split. The data originate from a study of shared clonotypes between healthy human individuals. Study observations and caveats: Memory subsets had estimated richness that was generally smaller than that of naive subsets.

V lost 3 bases, J lost 1 base, and 11 bases lay in between. The CDR3 is 15 amino acids. Germline V gene data show CDR1 as SGHRS and CDR2 as YFSETQ. The sequence came from a man younger than 35 in good health. Some clones in this sample may be carry-over from other donors' samples. The sample was naive CD4+ T cells from PBMCs. Subset of the sample: CD45RA+ positively selected. The rearrangement links TRBV5-1 to TRBJ2-4, with no clear D. The CDR3 loop reads CASSSAGAAKNIQYF. The CDR3 nucleotides read TGCGCCAGCAGCTCCGCCGGAGCGGCCAAAAACATTCAGTACTTC.